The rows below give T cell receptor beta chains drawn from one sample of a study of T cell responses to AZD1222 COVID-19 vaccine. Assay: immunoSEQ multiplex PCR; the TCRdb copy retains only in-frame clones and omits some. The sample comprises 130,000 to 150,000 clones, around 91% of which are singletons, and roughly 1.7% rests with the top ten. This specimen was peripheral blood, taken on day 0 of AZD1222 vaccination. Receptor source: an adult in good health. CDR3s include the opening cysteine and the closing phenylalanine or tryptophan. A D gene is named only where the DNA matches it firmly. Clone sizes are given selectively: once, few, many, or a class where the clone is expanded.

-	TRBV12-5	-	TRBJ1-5	TGTGCTAGTGGTTTGAAAGGGTTCGAGTGGCCAGAGGATCAGCCCCAGCATTTT	CASGLKGFEWPEDQPQHF
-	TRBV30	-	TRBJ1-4	TGTGCCTGTTTACTTCACAATGAAAAACTGTTTTTT	CACLLHNEKLFF
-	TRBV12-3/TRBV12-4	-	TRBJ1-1	TGTGCCAGCTTTTTTGGGTACGCTGAAGCTTTCTTT	CASFFGYAEAFF
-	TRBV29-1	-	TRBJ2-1	TGCAGCGTTGAGATAGGCGGCCGTCCGACAAGAAAGCAGTTCTTC	CSVEIGGRPTRKQFF
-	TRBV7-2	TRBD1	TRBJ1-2	TGTGCCAGCAGCGTGAGACAGGGAGTGAACTATGGCTACACCTTC	CASSVRQGVNYGYTF
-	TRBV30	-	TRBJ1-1	TGTGCCTGGAGGGGAGACCGGAACACTGAAGCTTTCTTT	CAWRGDRNTEAFF
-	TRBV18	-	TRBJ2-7	TGTGCCAGCTCAACCAACGACTACGAGCAGTACTTC	CASSTNDYEQYF
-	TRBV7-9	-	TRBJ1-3	TGTGCCAGCAGCTCAGGGGAGTGGAACACCATATATTTT	CASSSGEWNTIYF
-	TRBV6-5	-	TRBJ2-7	TGTGCCAGCATAAGGGAGACAGGGAGGGTCGAGCAGTACTTC	CASIRETGRVEQYF
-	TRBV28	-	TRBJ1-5	TGTGCCAGCAGTTTAGCACAGGGTGAGACACAGCCCCAGCATTTT	CASSLAQGETQPQHF
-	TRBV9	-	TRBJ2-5	TGTGCCAGCAGCGCCGCTCCGGTGGAGACCCAGTACTTC	CASSAAPVETQYF
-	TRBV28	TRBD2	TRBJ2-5	TGTGCCAGCAGGGGACTAGGGGTATTGGAGACCCAGTACTTC	CASRGLGVLETQYF
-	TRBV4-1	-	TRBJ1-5	TGCGCCAGCAGCCAAGTGGTACAGGGCAATCAGCCCCAGCATTTT	CASSQVVQGNQPQHF
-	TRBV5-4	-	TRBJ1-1	TGTGCCAGCAGCATGGGGGGAACTTCGAACACTGAAGCTTTCTTT	CASSMGGTSNTEAFF
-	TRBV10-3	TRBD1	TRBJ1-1	TGTGCCATCAGTGAACGACAGGGTACTGAAGCTTTCTTT	CAISERQGTEAFF
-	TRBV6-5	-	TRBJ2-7	TGTGCCAGCAGTTACGGCGGACAAGGGGACGAGCAGTACTTC	CASSYGGQGDEQYF
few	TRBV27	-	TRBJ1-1	TGTGCCAGCCTTAGCGCCAGGGCAGATGAAAACACTGAAGCTTTCTTT	CASLSARADENTEAFF
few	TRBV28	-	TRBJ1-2	TGTGCCAGCAGTTCGGCCTACCCCAACTATGGCTACACCTTC	CASSSAYPNYGYTF
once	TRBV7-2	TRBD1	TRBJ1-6	TGTGCCAGCAGCTTAGGGGACAGCCGATTAAGGTCACCCCTCCACTTT	CASSLGDSRLRSPLHF
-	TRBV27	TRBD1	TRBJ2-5	TGTGCCAGCAGTTTTGACAGGGGTGAGACCCAGTACTTC	CASSFDRGETQYF
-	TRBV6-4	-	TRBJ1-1	TGTGCCAGCAGCGGCGCAGGGATGGAAGTGGAAGCTTTCTTT	CASSGAGMEVEAFF
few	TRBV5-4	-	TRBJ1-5	TGTGCCAGCGCTAAGTCTTGCCAAGAGCTATTCAGCAATCAGCCCCAGCATTTT	CASAKSCQELFSNQPQHF
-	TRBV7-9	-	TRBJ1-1	TGTGCCAGCAGCTCGGGAGTAGGGGCTGAAGCTTTCTTT	CASSSGVGAEAFF
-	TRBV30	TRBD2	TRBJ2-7	TGTGCCTGGAGACTAGCGGCCTCCTACGAGCAGTACTTC	CAWRLAASYEQYF
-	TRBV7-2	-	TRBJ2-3	TGTGCCAGCAGCTTAGTAGGCACCCTAGGCACAGATACGCAGTATTTT	CASSLVGTLGTDTQYF
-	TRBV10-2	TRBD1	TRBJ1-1	TGCGCCAGCAGACTCGGACAGGGCAACACTGAAGCTTTCTTT	CASRLGQGNTEAFF
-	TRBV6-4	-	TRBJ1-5	TGTGCCAGCAGTGGGGGGCCTAATCAGCCCCAGCATTTT	CASSGGPNQPQHF
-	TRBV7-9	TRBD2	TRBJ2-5	TGTGCCAGCAGCTTCACTAGCGGGACAGAGACCCAGTACTTC	CASSFTSGTETQYF
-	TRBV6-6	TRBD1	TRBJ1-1	TGTGCCAGCAGTTACTTACAGGGGGCAAGGGCTGAAGCTTTCTTT	CASSYLQGARAEAFF
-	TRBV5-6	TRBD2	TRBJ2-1	TGTGCCAGCAGCCGGGGGGAGTCCAATGAGCAGTTCTTC	CASSRGESNEQFF
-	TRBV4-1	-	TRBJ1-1	TGCGCCAGCAGCCAAGAAGGGGGGTTTAGTCGAACTGAAGCTTTCTTT	CASSQEGGFSRTEAFF
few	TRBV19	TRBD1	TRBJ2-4	TGTGCCAGTAGTATGACCGGGACAGGGAGTTACATTCAGTACTTC	CASSMTGTGSYIQYF
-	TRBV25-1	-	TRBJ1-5	TGTGCCAGCAGTGAAGACAATCAGCCCCAGCATTTT	CASSEDNQPQHF
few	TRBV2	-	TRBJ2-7	TGTGCCAGCAGAGGGATGGACACCTACGAGCAGTACTTC	CASRGMDTYEQYF
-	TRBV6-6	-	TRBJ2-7	TGTGCCAGCAGTGAGGGGGGGGGTAGGACCTACGAGCAGTACTTC	CASSEGGGRTYEQYF
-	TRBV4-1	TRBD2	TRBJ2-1	TGCGCCAGCAGCCTCGGGCGGGCTAGCGGACGTTACAATGAGCAGTTCTTC	CASSLGRASGRYNEQFF
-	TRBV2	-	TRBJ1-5	TGTGCCAGCAGTGAATACGGGAATCAGCCCCAGCATTTT	CASSEYGNQPQHF
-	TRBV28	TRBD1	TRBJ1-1	TGTGCCAGCGGGACAGGGGGGAACACTGAAGCTTTCTTT	CASGTGGNTEAFF
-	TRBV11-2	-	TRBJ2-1	TGTGCCAGCAGCTTACCTAAGGGGCCCTACAATGAGCAGTTCTTC	CASSLPKGPYNEQFF
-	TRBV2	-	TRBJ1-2	TGTGCCAGCAGTGAACATGCAGGGTACGGTGTTGGCTACACCTTC	CASSEHAGYGVGYTF
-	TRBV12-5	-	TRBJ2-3	TGTGCTAGTGGTGGGGCACTTAGCACAGATACGCAGTATTTT	CASGGALSTDTQYF
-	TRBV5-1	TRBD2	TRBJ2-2	TGCGCCAGCAGCCGACCCTATACTAGCGGGAGGGCTGCCGGGGAGCTGTTTTTT	CASSRPYTSGRAAGELFF
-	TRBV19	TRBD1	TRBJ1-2	TGTGCCAGTAGTCCCGACAGGGTCTATGGCTACACCTTC	CASSPDRVYGYTF
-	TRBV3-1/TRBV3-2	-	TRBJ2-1	TGTGCCAGCAGCCAATCTAAAGATATTTACTTTATTAATGAGCAGTTCTTC	CASSQSKDIYFINEQFF
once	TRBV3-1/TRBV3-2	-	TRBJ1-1	TGTGCCAGCAGTCCTACGCCGAACACTGAAGCTTTCTTT	CASSPTPNTEAFF
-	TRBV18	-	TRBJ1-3	TGTGCCAGCTCAGCCCTCGAAGGACCCGGAAACACCATATATTTT	CASSALEGPGNTIYF
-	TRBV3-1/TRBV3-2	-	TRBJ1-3	TGTGCCAGCAGGCGGGCCACAGGGAGCGGAAACACCATATATTTT	CASRRATGSGNTIYF
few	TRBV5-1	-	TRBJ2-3	TGCGCCAGCAGCTCGGGAGAGGCCGCAGATACGCAGTATTTT	CASSSGEAADTQYF
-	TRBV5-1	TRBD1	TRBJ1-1	TGCGCCAGCAGCACGCAACAGGGGCGGGTGGCTGAAGCTTTCTTT	CASSTQQGRVAEAFF
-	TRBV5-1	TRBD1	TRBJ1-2	TGCGCCAGCAGCCCAGACAGGGGAGTATATGGCTACACCTTC	CASSPDRGVYGYTF
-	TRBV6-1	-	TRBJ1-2	TGTGCCAGCAGTGAACCCCCAATCTATGGCTACACCTTC	CASSEPPIYGYTF
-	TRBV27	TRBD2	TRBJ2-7	TGTGCCAGCAGTGCGCCGGGACTAGCGGCGTACGAGCAGTACTTC	CASSAPGLAAYEQYF
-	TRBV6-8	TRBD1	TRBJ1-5	TGTGCCAGCAGCCGGCACCGGGACAGGGTCGGCAATCAGCCCCAGCATTTT	CASSRHRDRVGNQPQHF
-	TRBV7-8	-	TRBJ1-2	TGTGCCAGCAGCTATGACAGGCGGTATGGCTACACCTTC	CASSYDRRYGYTF